This T cell receptor (beta chain) stems from a study of CD8+ T cells in alopecia areata. The wider study: Treated patients were given oral tofacitinib, which was dosed at 5 to 10 mg twice daily. Scoring treated patients' severity relied on the percentage of scalp area affected.

RNA extraction was followed by reverse transcription into cDNA, which acted as the sequencing template. Profiling relied on immunoSEQ multiplex PCR, and the TCRdb table lists in-frame clones only, not all of them. The repertoire holds about 76,000 clones, around 65% seen once, with around 22% in the top ten. V lost 3 bases to trimming and J lost 5 bases, with 16 bases between them. The CDR3 is made up of 15 amino acids. Germline CDR1 and CDR2: MNHEY and SMNVEV (reference sequence). Treatment specified: oral pan-JAK inhibitor, 5-10 mg twice daily. Specimens obtained from alopecia areata patients comprised lesional scalp punch biopsies and peripheral blood. General study findings and limits: Treatment with tofacitinib significantly lowered scalp clonality and reduced expanded CD8+ clones among the top 100.

This clone was picked up a small number of times. Its antigen is unknown. Sample: CD8+ T cells sorted from blood, taken at week 24, from a patient treated with tofacitinib. This sequence originates from a human donor with alopecia areata. V and J are TRBV27 and TRBJ1-2; D is ambiguous. The CDR3 loop is CASSFGVGTLYGYTF. CDR3 sequence (DNA): TGTGCCAGCAGTTTCGGCGTCGGAACCTTATATGGCTACACCTTC.